This T cell receptor (beta chain) was documented in a study of a mutant IDH1 vaccine in newly diagnosed glioma. As for the study in general: Vaccines began 4-6 weeks after radiotherapy alone, or with temozolomide cycles.

This CDR3 comprises 16 residues. CDR1 is SGDLS and CDR2 is YYNGEE in the germline V gene. Trimming took 0 bases from V and 6 from J; bases not matched to a gene: 7. About this clone: Its cognate antigen is unknown.

Repertoires were generated with immunoSEQ multiplex PCR, while TCRdb's copy carries only in-frame clones and drops some. The sample lists some 58,000 clones; roughly 80% were seen once. Time point specified: week 35, safety follow-up. The investigators gave 300 ug of mutant IDH1 20-mer peptide in each vaccine dose, together with topical imiquimod. Eight vaccine doses were administered to patients at weeks 1, 3, 5, 7, 11, 15, 19 and 23. The sample was PBMCs, taken from a glioma patient whose treatment included an IDH1 peptide vaccine. J is TRBJ2-3 and V is TRBV9; 10 nucleotides agree with TRBD2. The receptor's source is a man aged 35 to 55 with glioma. CDR3 bases: TGTGCCAGCAGCGTAGCTGTAGCGGGGGGCCTGGATACGCAGTATTTT. Protein: CASSVAVAGGLDTQYF.